These 22 T cell receptor beta chains were sequenced from one sample in a study of blood T cells in healthy people across ages. Next came a second PCR, run for about 6 to 11 cycles, which used a sample-barcoded 5' primer along with a J-beta primer mix. MiXCR was run by TCRdb on the 5' RACE reads, yielding one entry per CDR3 protein. The table has about 1.4 million distinct CDR3 sequences, 55% to 75% seen once; the top ten hold approximately 7%. Sequenced: blood. The receptors derive from a man in his late teens or twenties in good health.

The V and J genes are TRBV20-1 and TRBJ2-7; tentative D call: TRBD2 (6 bases). Trimming cost V 4 bases and J 0 bases, with 10 bases left between them. Germline CDR1 reads DFQATT; CDR2 reads SNEGSKA (reference sequence). This CDR3 contains 13 residues. CDR3 loop: CSAIGRDSYEQYF. For the CDR3, the DNA is TGCAGTGCTATTGGGCGGGACTCCTACGAGCAGTACTTC.

The chain uses TRBV27 and TRBJ2-2; 8 bases agree with TRBD1. CDR3 length: 15 residues. Looked up from germline, CDR1 is MNHEY and CDR2 is SMNVEV (reference sequence). V shed 5 bases and J 7 bases; nucleotides not matched to a gene: 9. As DNA, the CDR3 is TGTGCCAGCAGTCTCGACAGGGGTGGAGGCGGGGAGCTGTTTTTT. Its protein is CASSLDRGGGGELFF.

CDR3 protein: CASSRQAASYEQYF. The CDR3 DNA follows: TGTGCCAGCAGCCGACAGGCGGCGTCCTACGAGCAGTACTTC. J is TRBJ2-5 and V is TRBV3-1, with D perhaps matching TRBD1 (6 bases). The end of the DNA aligns better with TRBJ2-7, so the J call may be wrong. The CDR3 consists of 14 residues. Germline V gives CDR1 LGHDT, CDR2 YNNKEL (reference sequence).

The chain has TRBV25-1 and TRBJ1-5, with D tentatively TRBD1 (5 bases). In germline, CDR1 is MGHDK, CDR2 SYGVNS. This CDR3 region has 14 residues. V was clipped by 4 bases and J by 5 bases, with 12 bases between them. CDR3 bases: TGTGCCAGCAGTGGCCAGGGTTTTTATCAGCCCCAGCATTTT. Translating it yields CASSGQGFYQPQHF.

This clonotype appeared once. The CDR3 sequence: CASGSGTGDLYGYTF. The CDR3 nucleotides read TGTGCTAGTGGGTCCGGGACAGGCGATCTCTATGGCTACACCTTC. The chain joins TRBV12-5 to TRBJ1-2; 8 nucleotides line up with TRBD1. CDR1 is LGHNT and CDR2 is FRNRAP in the germline V gene. This CDR3 is 15 amino acids long. The trim removed 6 bases at V and 4 bases at J, leaving 10 bases unmatched.

This clonotype was seen more than once but under ten times. The CDR3 loop reads CASRSQGAVQYF. The CDR3, as DNA: TGTGCCAGCAGATCTCAAGGGGCGGTGCAGTATTTT. The chain uses TRBV12-3 or TRBV12-4 and TRBJ2-3; D may be TRBD1 (5 bases). V lost 6 bases to trimming and J lost 11 bases, with 15 bases between them. There are 12 residues in the CDR3.

The chain recombines TRBV6-4 with TRBJ2-4; the D gene is possibly TRBD1 (5 bases). Matching the DNA end better, TRBJ2-7 makes the J call doubtful. Germline CDR1 reads MRHNA; CDR2 reads SNTAGT. This CDR3 region has 14 residues. The chain's CDR3 is CASSESLGHYEQYF. For the CDR3, the DNA is TGTGCCAGCAGTGAGTCGCTCGGACATTACGAGCAGTACTTC.

This clonotype was recorded once. The chain joins TRBV15 to TRBJ2-1; D gene unclear. CDR3 size: 12 residues. Germline CDR1 LNHNV, CDR2 YYDKDF (reference sequence). V was clipped by 0 bases and J by 14 bases, with 11 bases between them. For the CDR3, the DNA is TGTGCCACCAGCAGAGATTACGGGTCAAAGTTCTTC. It codes for CATSRDYGSKFF.

This clonotype appeared a few times. The V and J genes are TRBV6-6 and TRBJ1-2; D remains ambiguous. The CDR3 length is 14 residues. The V and J ends lost 7 bases and 4 bases respectively, with 16 bases between them. Germline V lookup: CDR1 MNHNY, CDR2 SVGAGI (reference sequence). CDR3 loop: CASMYAGRAYGYTF. The CDR3 DNA reads TGTGCCAGCATGTATGCGGGGAGGGCCTATGGCTACACCTTC.

The J gene is TRBJ1-4, the V gene TRBV6-6; D ambiguous. The CDR3 runs 12 residues. Trimming shortened V by 8 bases and J by 1 base, and 5 bases separated the two germline ends. The germline CDR1 and CDR2 sequences are MNHNY and SVGAGI (reference sequence). The DNA of the CDR3 is TGTGCCAGCCGCGAAACTAATGAAAAACTGTTTTTT. As protein: CASRETNEKLFF.

This chain connects TRBV25-1 to TRBJ1-6, with a possible D match to TRBD1 (6 bases). Deletions cut 4 bases from V and 9 bases from J, with 10 bases between. The germline gives CDR1 MGHDK, CDR2 SYGVNS. This CDR3 comprises 13 residues. Here the CDR3 DNA reads TGTGCCAGCAGTGCGGGGGGGGCTTCACCCCTCCACTTT. Encoded protein: CASSAGGASPLHF.

The chain uses TRBV3-1 and TRBJ1-2; a weak D match, TRBD1 (6 bases). CDR1 is LGHDT, CDR2 YNNKEL, per germline (reference sequence). CDR3 size: 13 residues. Trimming left V 2 bases short and J 8 bases short, with 12 bases between. Written as DNA, the CDR3 is TGTGCCAGCAGCCAAACAGGGCTGTGGGGCTACACCTTC. Protein: CASSQTGLWGYTF.

This clonotype was counted only a few times. The rearrangement links TRBV4-3 to TRBJ2-7, with D tentatively TRBD1 (5 bases). The V end lost 1 base, the J end lost 3 bases, and 13 bases lay between the germline ends. The V gene's germline CDR1 is LGHNA and CDR2 YSLEER. The CDR3 runs to 15 residues. The CDR3 is CASSQGADSFYEQYF. The CDR3 DNA sequence: TGCGCCAGCAGCCAAGGTGCTGACAGCTTCTACGAGCAGTACTTC.

The chain is built from TRBV3-1 and TRBJ1-1; D unresolved. This CDR3 has 13 amino acids. Deletions cut 4 bases from V and 0 bases from J, with 6 bases between. The germline CDR1 and CDR2 sequences are LGHDT and YNNKEL (reference sequence). The CDR3 DNA is TGTGCCAGCAGCCCGGTCATGAACACTGAAGCTTTCTTT. Residues: CASSPVMNTEAFF.

This clonotype was seen only a few times. This chain joins TRBV12-3 or TRBV12-4 and TRBJ2-7; the D call may be TRBD1 or TRBD2 (5 bases each). This CDR3 spans 13 amino acids. V shed 8 bases and J shed 4 bases, with 15 bases lying between them. CDR3 DNA sequence: TGTGCCAGCCGAGGGACCTCGGGATACGAGCAGTACTTC. Its translation: CASRGTSGYEQYF.

This clonotype turned up a few times. The chain employs TRBV6-5 and TRBJ2-7; TRBD1 matches 7 bases. From germline, CDR1 is MNHEY and CDR2 SVGAGI. V gave up 5 bases and J gave up 6 bases; unmatched junction bases: 7. CDR3 length equals 13 residues. Here the CDR3 reads CASSLDSGGEQYF. DNA for the CDR3: TGTGCCAGCAGTCTCGACTCAGGGGGCGAGCAGTACTTC.

The J gene is TRBJ2-7, the V gene TRBV19, with 8 bases identical to TRBD1. Trimming cost V 4 bases and J 6 bases; bases outside gene matches: 8. The germline gives CDR1 LNHDA, CDR2 SQIVND (reference sequence). The CDR3 contains 14 residues. In DNA form, the CDR3 reads TGTGCCAGTAGTACGACAGGGGCTTCGTCCGAGCAGTACTTC. This gives the protein CASSTTGASSEQYF.

The gene calls are TRBV4-1 and TRBJ2-1; unclear D gene. The CDR3 sequence is 17 residues long. V shed 4 bases and J shed 5 bases, with 21 bases lying between them. Germline V gene data show CDR1 as MGHRA and CDR2 as YSYEKL. CDR3 amino acids: CASSPTVFGQVNNEQFF. The CDR3 DNA sequence: TGCGCCAGCAGCCCCACGGTTTTCGGGCAGGTCAACAATGAGCAGTTCTTC.

The chain joins TRBV6-2 or TRBV6-3 to TRBJ1-2; D is unresolved. This CDR3 is 13 amino acids long. Trimming removed 4 bases at V and 6 bases at J, with 12 bases between. From germline, CDR1 is MNHEY and CDR2 SVGEGT. CDR3 sequence reads: CASSLRSKDGYTF. The CDR3 DNA sequence: TGTGCCAGCAGTTTGAGGTCTAAGGATGGCTACACCTTC.

A remark on this clonotype: This may be a read error, as it is one base from a much larger clone. The chain has TRBV20-1 and TRBJ2-5; 7 nucleotides agree with TRBD1. The CDR3 is made up of 17 amino acids. Germline values: CDR1 DFQATT, CDR2 SNEGSKA (reference sequence). Trimming at V came to 0 bases and at J to 11 bases, leaving 21 bases not matched to a gene. The CDR3 sequence: CSAREKVSGQVNNEQYF. DNA for the CDR3: TGCAGTGCTAGAGAGAAGGTTTCAGGACAGGTGAACAATGAGCAGTACTTC.

This clonotype was observed a handful of times. The chain combines TRBV4-1 with TRBJ2-3; D is uncertain. V was trimmed by 1 base and J by 1 base, leaving 6 bases between them. Per germline, CDR1 MGHRA and CDR2 YSYEKL. This CDR3 is built from 14 residues. The CDR3 loop reads CASSQAPGTDTQYF. The CDR3 DNA reads TGCGCCAGCAGCCAAGCCCCAGGCACAGATACGCAGTATTTT.

This chain links TRBV4-1 with TRBJ2-1; TRBD1 aligns across 7 bases. With the DNA end fitting TRBJ2-7 better, the J assignment may be wrong. This CDR3 has 15 amino acids. The V gene's germline CDR1 is MGHRA and CDR2 YSYEKL. CDR3: CASSQATGYYNEQYF. CDR3 DNA: TGCGCCAGCAGCCAAGCGACAGGGTACTACAATGAGCAGTACTTC.